This TCR beta chain was captured in a study of early T cells in non-severe SARS-CoV-2 infection (dated by TCRdb to the early 2020s). The study in broad terms: TCR sequencing used bulk RNA from unsorted whole blood, so alpha and beta chains could not be paired. Here is what the overall study found, with its caveats: VDJdb matching was skewed toward anti-spike CD8 responses, so virus-specific expansions were likely underestimated and private and CD4 specificities were missed.

The library was produced with 5' RACE. TCRdb records NextSeq 500 as the sequencer. To correct for sequencing error and PCR bias, the TCR library protocol tagged individual cDNA molecules with unique molecular identifiers. Both TCR alpha and beta chains were sequenced, and tight co-correlation was observed between alpha and beta sequence abundances in each sample. On the authors' methods: Decombinator V4 was used to annotate TCR sequences for V gene, J gene and CDR3. Expanded TCRs were defined as changing significantly between any two time points under a Poisson model with p below 0.0001. Abundances of TCRs were expressed as counts per million after normalisation to the total number of TCRs sequenced in each sample. TRAV1-2 paired with TRAJ12, TRAJ20 or TRAJ33 defined MAIT TCRs, while TRAV10 paired with TRAJ18 defined iNKT TCRs. VDJdb, accessed on 1 November 2021, was searched for TCRs annotated for CMV, EBV and SARS-CoV-2, and TCRs annotated for more than one antigen were excluded. In-frame beta chains were kept once TCRdb had trimmed the public reads at Q25 with fastp and called clones with MiXCR. Duplicate CDR3 protein sequences are folded into a single record with the most common DNA and genes. TCRdb, not the original authors, processed these V and J calls. Present in this sample are fewer than 65,000 distinct CDR3 sequences, over 4.5% of which were seen just once. Clones ranked in the top ten supply around 3.3% of the sample.

The study was a case-control design nested within a healthcare worker cohort in London, UK, with weekly nasopharyngeal swab PCR tests and blood sampling. Between 23 and 31 March 2020, the week of the UK lockdown, healthcare workers were enrolled and then followed up weekly for as long as 16 weeks. Counted from cysteine to phenylalanine, this CDR3 has 15 amino acids. Only the CDR3 part of the read is kept: 45 bases, read in frame from the first base. V is pared back by 3 bases and J by 2 bases, with 11 bases lying between the germline termini. CDR1 and CDR2, looked up from the germline V gene (reference sequence), are LNHDA and SQIVND. In this sample, this clonotype turned up many times. The antigen it binds to is not known. Per-nucleotide qualities are absent, and no much larger clonotype sits a single base away.

This receptor was taken from an adult who was a healthcare worker with PCR-confirmed SARS-CoV-2 infection or an uninfected control (not recorded which). This sample comprised whole blood, obtained at baseline. The rearrangement combines TRBV19 with TRBJ2-1; no D gene call is confident. The DNA reads as follows: TGTGCCAGTAGTATGACTCCCGCGCCCTACAATGAGCAGTTCTTC. It is translated as CASSMTPAPYNEQFF.